This T cell receptor (beta chain) was documented in a study of blood T cell repertoires in COVID-19. A single count supports this clone. The same CDR3 is also encoded by other DNA sequences in this sample. How the authors handled the data: Scientists estimated how many nucleated cells there were by amplifying reference gene primers. Here immunoSEQ multiplex PCR was the method, and the copy in TCRdb shows in-frame clones only, minus some. D and trimming come from the DNA, and the V and J calls and clone size come from that table. Among fewer than 300,000 clones listed, approximately 84% were seen once. The TCR sequence derives from a man in his forties or fifties with COVID-19, enrolled during active disease. The specimen sequenced was peripheral blood.

The CDR3 DNA is TGCGCCAGCAGCTCCGGACAGAACACTGAAGCTTTCTTT. It is translated as CASSSGQNTEAFF. The V gene is TRBV5-1, the J gene TRBJ1-1; D possibly corresponds to TRBD1 (5 bases). Germline CDR1 SGHRS, CDR2 YFSETQ. CDR3 length: 13 residues. Trimming removed 3 bases from V and 1 base from J, with 7 bases in between.